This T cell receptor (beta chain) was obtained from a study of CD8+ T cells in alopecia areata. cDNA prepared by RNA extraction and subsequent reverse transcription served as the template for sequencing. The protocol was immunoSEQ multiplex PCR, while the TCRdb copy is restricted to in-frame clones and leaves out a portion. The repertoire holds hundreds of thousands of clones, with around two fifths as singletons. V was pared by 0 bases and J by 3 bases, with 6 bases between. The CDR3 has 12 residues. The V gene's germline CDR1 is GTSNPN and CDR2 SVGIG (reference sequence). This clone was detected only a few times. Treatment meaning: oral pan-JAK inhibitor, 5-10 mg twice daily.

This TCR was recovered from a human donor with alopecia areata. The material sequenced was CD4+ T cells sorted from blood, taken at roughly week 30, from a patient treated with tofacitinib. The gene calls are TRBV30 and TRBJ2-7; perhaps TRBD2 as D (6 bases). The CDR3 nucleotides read TGTGCCTGGAGTGTGGAGGGCTACGAGCAGTACTTC. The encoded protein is CAWSVEGYEQYF.